Below are 13 T cell receptor beta chains sequenced from a single sample in a study of T cells in Graves' hyperthyroidism and ophthalmopathy. What was amplified from RNA transcripts were TCR beta CDR3 regions. First-round RT-PCR with HTBI primers amplified the TCR CDR3 region. One entry per CDR3 protein results from TCRdb running MiXCR on the multiplex PCR reads. The table lists hundreds of thousands of distinct CDR3 sequences, 13% to 15% of them singletons. The specimen sequenced was blood. These receptors all come from a woman younger than 35 with Graves' hyperthyroidism.

The chain couples TRBV6-1 to TRBJ2-2; TRBD1 matches at 8 bases. This CDR3 comprises 15 residues. V lost 6 bases and J lost 0; bases outside the gene matches: 3. Germline lookup yields CDR1 MNHNS and CDR2 SASEGT. The chain's CDR3 is CASRVTGANTGELFF. DNA of the CDR3: TGTGCCAGCAGAGTGACAGGGGCGAACACCGGGGAGCTGTTTTTT.

The CDR3 reads CASKVGGIGYNEQFF. Here the CDR3 DNA reads TGTGCCAGTAAAGTTGGGGGGATCGGTTACAATGAGCAGTTCTTC. The chain is built from TRBV19 and TRBJ2-1, with D perhaps TRBD2 (6 bases). V was cut by 7 bases and J by 4 bases, with 17 bases left in between. CDR1 is LNHDA and CDR2 is SQIVND in the germline V gene (reference sequence). This CDR3 has 15 amino acids.

This clonotype came up many times. This chain connects TRBV4-1 to TRBJ2-7, with TRBD2 as a possible D gene (5 bases). This CDR3 is built from 14 residues. V shed 1 base and J shed 3 bases, with 10 bases lying between them. The germline V gene encodes CDR1 MGHRA and CDR2 YSYEKL. CDR3 coding DNA: TGCGCCAGCAGCCAAGGGTACGGAGGCTACGAGCAGTACTTC. Encoded protein: CASSQGYGGYEQYF.

This clonotype was observed at least ten times. The V and J genes are TRBV2 and TRBJ2-2; D is perhaps TRBD2 (5 bases). The CDR3 runs to 13 residues. With 5 bases removed from V and 7 bases from J, the gap between germline ends came to 11 bases. Germline values: CDR1 SNHLY, CDR2 FYNNEI. Here the CDR3 reads CASSFGRGGELFF. CDR3 nucleotide sequence: TGTGCCAGCAGTTTTGGACGGGGCGGGGAGCTGTTTTTT.

This clonotype showed up many times. The chain carries TRBV20-1 and TRBJ2-1, with TRBD2 matching 8 bases. The junction had 6 bases not matched to a gene; V was cut back by 4 bases and J by 4 bases. Germline CDR1 and CDR2: DFQATT and SNEGSKA (reference sequence). This CDR3 region has 14 residues. The CDR3 sequence: CSATTSGGYNEQFF. CDR3 bases: TGCAGTGCTACCACAAGCGGGGGATACAATGAGCAGTTCTTC.

Points on this clonotype: No conserved phenylalanine or tryptophan ends this CDR3, so it is likely a read error. The chain links TRBV7-9 to TRBJ1-2; TRBD1 aligns across 9 bases. Germline loops: CDR1 SEHNR, CDR2 FQNEAQ (reference sequence). V lost 5 bases, J lost 4 bases, and 14 bases stayed unmatched. This CDR3 has 17 residues. The CDR3 bases are TGTGCCAGCAGCCTCATCCCCCGGGACAGGGATACCTATGGCTACACCTTA. As protein: CASSLIPRDRDTYGYTL.

Many counts were recorded for this clonotype. The chain joins TRBV28 to TRBJ2-7, with 9 bases identical to TRBD2. The germline V gene has CDR1 MDHEN and CDR2 SYDVKM. V dropped 4 bases and J dropped 4; count of bases not matched to a gene: 8. The CDR3 has 15 amino acids. DNA for the CDR3: TGTGCCAGCAGTTCTTTAGCTAGCGGGAAATACGAGCAGTACTTC. Translation: CASSSLASGKYEQYF.

The chain carries TRBV13 and TRBJ2-7; the match to TRBD2 covers 9 bases. The CDR3 sequence is 13 residues long. Germline V gives CDR1 PRHDT, CDR2 FYEKMQ (reference sequence). V trimming: 0 bases; J trimming: 9 bases; junction bases outside the gene matches: 3. The CDR3 protein is CASSLGVRGGQYF. CDR3 bases: TGTGCCAGCAGCTTAGGGGTGCGGGGGGGGCAGTACTTC.

The chain recombines TRBV20-1 with TRBJ2-1; a possible D gene is TRBD1 (6 bases). Germline lookup yields CDR1 DFQATT and CDR2 SNEGSKA (reference sequence). This CDR3 comprises 16 residues. V lost 8 bases and J 4 bases, leaving 24 bases between the germline ends. CDR3 residues: CSSKKRRGFGYNEQFF. The CDR3 bases are TGCAGTTCCAAGAAGCGTAGGGGGTTCGGGTACAATGAGCAGTTCTTC.

The chain has TRBV4-1 and TRBJ1-2; D perhaps matches TRBD1 (6 bases). The V end was cut by 6 bases, the J end by 4 bases, with 21 bases between. Germline CDR1 MGHRA, CDR2 YSYEKL. The CDR3 contains 16 residues. CDR3 loop: CASSRLRDTSLYGYTF. CDR3 in DNA: TGCGCCAGCAGTCGGCTCCGGGACACATCCCTCTATGGCTACACCTTC.

This clonotype showed up many times. CDR3 DNA: TGTGCCAGCAGAGGATTAGAGGGCAGGGATGAGCAGTTCTTC. Amino acid sequence: CASRGLEGRDEQFF. V is TRBV5-8 and J is TRBJ2-1; the D gene could be TRBD1 or TRBD2 (5 bases each). The CDR3 contains 14 residues. Deletions cut 5 bases from V and 8 bases from J, with 17 bases between. The germline gives CDR1 SGHTS, CDR2 YDEGEE.

In this sample, this clonotype turned up many times. The chain recombines TRBV20-1 with TRBJ1-5; maybe TRBD1 (6 bases). The CDR3 totals 16 residues. CDR1 and CDR2 from the germline V gene are DFQATT and SNEGSKA (reference sequence). The germline V and J ends were trimmed by 2 bases and 0 bases, with 14 bases remaining between them. The CDR3 sequence: CSARSLGGSSNQPQHF. DNA for the CDR3: TGCAGTGCTAGATCCCTAGGGGGTAGTAGCAATCAGCCCCAGCATTTT.

For this clonotype: A read error may explain this, as a much larger clone is one base away. The V gene is TRBV3-1, the J gene TRBJ1-1; 7 bases map to TRBD1. The CDR3 runs 13 residues. Germline lookup yields CDR1 LGHDT and CDR2 YNNKEL (reference sequence). The CDR3 region is CASGQAMNTGAFF. DNA for the CDR3: TGTGCCAGCGGACAGGCCATGAACACTGGAGCTTTCTTT.